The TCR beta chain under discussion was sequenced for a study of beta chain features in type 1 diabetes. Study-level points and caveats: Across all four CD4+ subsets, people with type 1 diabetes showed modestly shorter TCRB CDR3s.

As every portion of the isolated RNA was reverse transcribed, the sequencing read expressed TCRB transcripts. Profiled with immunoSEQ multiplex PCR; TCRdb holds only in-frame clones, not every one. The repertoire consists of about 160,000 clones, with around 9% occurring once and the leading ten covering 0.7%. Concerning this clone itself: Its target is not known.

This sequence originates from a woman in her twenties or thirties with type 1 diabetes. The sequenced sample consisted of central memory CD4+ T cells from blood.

The DNA of the CDR3 is TGCGCCAGCAGCTTGAATGCGGGAGGCTCCTACAATGAGCAGTTCTTC. This translates into CASSLNAGGSYNEQFF. This sequence joins TRBV5-1 and TRBJ2-1, with 8 bases matching TRBD2. The V and J ends lost 1 base and 0 bases, in that order; junction bases with no gene match: 3. CDR3 length: 16 residues. Germline V CDR1 and CDR2: SGHRS, YFSETQ.